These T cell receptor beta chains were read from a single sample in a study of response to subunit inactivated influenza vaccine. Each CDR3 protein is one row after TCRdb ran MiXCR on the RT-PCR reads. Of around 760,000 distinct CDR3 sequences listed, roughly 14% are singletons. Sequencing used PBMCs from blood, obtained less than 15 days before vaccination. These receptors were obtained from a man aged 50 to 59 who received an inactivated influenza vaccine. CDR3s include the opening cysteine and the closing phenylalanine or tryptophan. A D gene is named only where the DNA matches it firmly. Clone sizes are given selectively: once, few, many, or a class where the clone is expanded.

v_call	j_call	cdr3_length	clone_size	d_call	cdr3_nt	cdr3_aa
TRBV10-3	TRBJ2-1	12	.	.	TGTGCCATCAGGGAGGTCGGGAATGAGCAGTTCTTC	CAIREVGNEQFF
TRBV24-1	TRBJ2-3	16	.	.	TGTGCCACCAGTACGGCGCTAGCCGATCACACAGATACGCAGTATTTT	CATSTALADHTDTQYF
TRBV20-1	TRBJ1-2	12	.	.	TGCAGTGCTAGAGACCGGGCGGGGGGCTACACCTTC	CSARDRAGGYTF
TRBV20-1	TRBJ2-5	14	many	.	TGCAGTGCCGCCCCTCTTAGCGCAGGGGAGACCCAGTACTTC	CSAAPLSAGETQYF
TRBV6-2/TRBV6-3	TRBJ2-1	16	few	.	TGTGCCAGCAGTTACTTCCGGGAAGTTGGGCGAAATGAGCAGTTCTTC	CASSYFREVGRNEQFF
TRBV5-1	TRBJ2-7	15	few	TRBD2	TGCGCCAGCAGCTTGGCCGGGACTACTACCTCCGAGCAGTACTTC	CASSLAGTTTSEQYF
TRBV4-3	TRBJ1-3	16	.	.	TGCGCCAGCAGCCAGGCGGCTTCCGGGACGGGAAACACCATATATTTT	CASSQAASGTGNTIYF
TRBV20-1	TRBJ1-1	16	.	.	TGCAGTGCTAGAGGGTCAGGGGTCGTTGTAAACACTGAAGCTTTCTTT	CSARGSGVVVNTEAFF
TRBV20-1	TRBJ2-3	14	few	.	TGCAGTGCTAGTTACTGGGAAAGCACAGATACGCAGTATTTT	CSASYWESTDTQYF
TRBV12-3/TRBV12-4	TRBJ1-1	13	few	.	TGTGCCAGCAGGCGACAGGCGAACACTGAAGCTTTCTTT	CASRRQANTEAFF
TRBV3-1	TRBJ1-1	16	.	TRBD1	TGTGCCAGCAGCCAAGAGACAGGGGCCATGAACACTGAAGCTTTCTTT	CASSQETGAMNTEAFF
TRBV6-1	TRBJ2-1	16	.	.	TGTGCCAGCAGTGAAGACGACTATTACAACTACAATGAGCAGTTCTTC	CASSEDDYYNYNEQFF
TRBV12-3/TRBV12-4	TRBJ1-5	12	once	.	TGTGCCAGCAGTTCAGGGCCCCAGCCCCAGCATTTT	CASSSGPQPQHF
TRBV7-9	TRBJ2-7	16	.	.	TGTGCCAGCAGAAACCTCATGCAGGGATCCCTCTACGAGCAGTACTTC	CASRNLMQGSLYEQYF
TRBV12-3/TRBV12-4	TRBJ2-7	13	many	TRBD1	TGTGCCAGCAGTTTAAGGACAGGGGACGAGCAGTACTTC	CASSLRTGDEQYF
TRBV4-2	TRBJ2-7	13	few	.	TGTGCCAGCAGCCAAGAAGCAGACTACGAGCAGTACTTC	CASSQEADYEQYF
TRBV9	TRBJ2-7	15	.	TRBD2	TGTGCCAGCAGCGCGTCAGCGGGGGTCCTAGACGAGCAGTACTTC	CASSASAGVLDEQYF
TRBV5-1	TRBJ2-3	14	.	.	TGCGCCAGCAGCTTGGAGGCAACGGGGGATACGCAGTATTTT	CASSLEATGDTQYF
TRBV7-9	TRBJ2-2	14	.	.	TGTGCCAGCAGCTACTTAGGTTCCTCCGGGGAGCTGTTTTTT	CASSYLGSSGELFF
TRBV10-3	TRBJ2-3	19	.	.	TGTGCCATCAGTGCCCCAACGTCCGGGGGCGGGGTTGGCACAGATACGCAGTATTTT	CAISAPTSGGGVGTDTQYF